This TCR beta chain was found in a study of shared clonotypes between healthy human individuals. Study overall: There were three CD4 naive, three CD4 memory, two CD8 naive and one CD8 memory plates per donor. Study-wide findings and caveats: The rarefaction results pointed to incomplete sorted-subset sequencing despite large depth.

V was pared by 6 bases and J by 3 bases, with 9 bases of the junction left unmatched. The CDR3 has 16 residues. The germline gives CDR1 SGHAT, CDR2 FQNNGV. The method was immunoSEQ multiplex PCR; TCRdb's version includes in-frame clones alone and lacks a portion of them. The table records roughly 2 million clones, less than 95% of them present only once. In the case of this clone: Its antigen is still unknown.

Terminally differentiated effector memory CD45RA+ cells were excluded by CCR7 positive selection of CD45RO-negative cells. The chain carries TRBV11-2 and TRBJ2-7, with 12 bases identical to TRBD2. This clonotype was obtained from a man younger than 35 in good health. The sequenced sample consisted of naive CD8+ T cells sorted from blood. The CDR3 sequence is CASRTSGSSIFYEQYF. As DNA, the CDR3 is TGTGCCAGCAGGACTAGCGGGAGTTCGATTTTCTACGAGCAGTACTTC. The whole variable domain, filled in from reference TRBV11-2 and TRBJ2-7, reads EAGVAQSPRYKIIEKRQSVAFWCNPISGHATLYWYQQILGQGPKLLIQFQNNGVVDDSQLPKDRFSAERLKGVDSTLKIQPAKLEDSAVYLCASRTSGSSIFYEQYFGPGTRLTVT.